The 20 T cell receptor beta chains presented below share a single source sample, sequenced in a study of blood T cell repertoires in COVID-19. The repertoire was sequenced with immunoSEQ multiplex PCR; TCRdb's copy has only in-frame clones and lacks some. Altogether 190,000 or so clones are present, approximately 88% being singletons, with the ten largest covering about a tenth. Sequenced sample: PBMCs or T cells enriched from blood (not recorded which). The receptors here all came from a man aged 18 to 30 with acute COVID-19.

The DNA of the CDR3 is TGTGCCAGCAGCTACACACCGGGACTAGCGGGAGTGAGTGTCCCCTACGAGCAGTACTTC. Its translation is CASSYTPGLAGVSVPYEQYF. This chain uses TRBV5-4 with TRBJ2-7, with TRBD2 identical over 14 bases. The CDR3 has 20 residues. Germline CDR1 SGHNT, CDR2 YYREEE (reference sequence). V dropped 3 bases and J dropped 2; count of bases not matched to a gene: 16.

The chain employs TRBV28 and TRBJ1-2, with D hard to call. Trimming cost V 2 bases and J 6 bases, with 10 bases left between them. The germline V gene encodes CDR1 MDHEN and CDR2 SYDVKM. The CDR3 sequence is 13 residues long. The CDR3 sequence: CASSLGVGDGYTF. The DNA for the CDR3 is TGTGCCAGCAGTTTAGGAGTCGGGGATGGCTACACCTTC.

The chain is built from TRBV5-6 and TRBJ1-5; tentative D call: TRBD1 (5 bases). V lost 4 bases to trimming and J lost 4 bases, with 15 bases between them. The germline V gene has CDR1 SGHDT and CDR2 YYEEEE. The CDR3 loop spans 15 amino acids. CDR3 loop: CASSPGRDGNQPQHF. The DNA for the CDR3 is TGTGCCAGCAGCCCCGGCAGGGATGGGAATCAGCCCCAGCATTTT.

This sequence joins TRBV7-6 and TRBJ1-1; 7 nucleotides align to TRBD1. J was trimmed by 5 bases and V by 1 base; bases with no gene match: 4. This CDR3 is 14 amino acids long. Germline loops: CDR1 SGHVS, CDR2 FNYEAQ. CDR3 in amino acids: CASSLEQGKTEAFF. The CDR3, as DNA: TGTGCCAGCAGCTTAGAACAGGGGAAGACTGAAGCTTTCTTT.

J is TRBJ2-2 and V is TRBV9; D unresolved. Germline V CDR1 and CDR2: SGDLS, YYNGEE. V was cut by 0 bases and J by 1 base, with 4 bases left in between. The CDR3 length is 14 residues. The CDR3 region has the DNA TGTGCCAGCAGCGTAGGAGTGAACACCGGGGAGCTGTTTTTT. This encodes CASSVGVNTGELFF.

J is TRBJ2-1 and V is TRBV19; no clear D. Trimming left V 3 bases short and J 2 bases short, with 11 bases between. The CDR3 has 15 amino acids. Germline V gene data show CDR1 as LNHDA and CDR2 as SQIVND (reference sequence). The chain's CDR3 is CASSMATNPYNEQFF. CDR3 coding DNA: TGTGCCAGTAGTATGGCGACAAATCCCTACAATGAGCAGTTCTTC.

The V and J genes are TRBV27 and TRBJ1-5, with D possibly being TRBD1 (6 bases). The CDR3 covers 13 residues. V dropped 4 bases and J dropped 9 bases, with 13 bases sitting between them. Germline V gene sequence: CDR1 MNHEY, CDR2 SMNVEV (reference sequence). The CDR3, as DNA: TGTGCCAGCAGTTCACAGGGTCTAGGGCCCCAGCATTTT. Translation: CASSSQGLGPQHF.

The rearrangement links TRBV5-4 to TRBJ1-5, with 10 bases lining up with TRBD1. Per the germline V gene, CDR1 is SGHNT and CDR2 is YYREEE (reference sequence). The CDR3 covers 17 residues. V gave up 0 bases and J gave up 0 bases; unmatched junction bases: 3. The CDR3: CASSLGTGGYSNQPQHF. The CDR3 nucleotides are TGTGCCAGCAGCTTGGGGACAGGGGGTTATAGCAATCAGCCCCAGCATTTT.

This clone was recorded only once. The CDR3 protein is CASSTTWKDRGEKLFF. In DNA form, the CDR3 reads TGTGCCAGCAGCACCACTTGGAAGGACAGGGGAGAAAAACTGTTTTTT. J is TRBJ1-4 and V is TRBV11-3, with 9 bases that match TRBD1. The V gene end was trimmed by 5 bases and the J gene end by 8 bases; junction bases not matched to a gene: 12. This CDR3 contains 16 residues. Per the germline V gene, CDR1 is SGHNT and CDR2 is YENEEA.

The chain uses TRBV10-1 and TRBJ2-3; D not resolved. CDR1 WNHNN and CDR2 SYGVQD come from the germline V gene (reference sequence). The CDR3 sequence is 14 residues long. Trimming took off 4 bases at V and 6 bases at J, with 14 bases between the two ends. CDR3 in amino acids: CASSVAQTLDTQYF. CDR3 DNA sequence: TGCGCCAGCAGTGTGGCCCAAACCCTGGATACGCAGTATTTT.

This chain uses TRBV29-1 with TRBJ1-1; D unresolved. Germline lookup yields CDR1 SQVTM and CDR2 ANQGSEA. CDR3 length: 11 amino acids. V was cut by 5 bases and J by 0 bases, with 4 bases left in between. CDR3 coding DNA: TGCAGCGTTACATTGAACACTGAAGCTTTCTTT. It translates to CSVTLNTEAFF. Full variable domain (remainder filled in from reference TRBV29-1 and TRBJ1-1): SAVISQKPSRDICQRGTSLTIQCQVDSQVTMMFWYRQQPGQSLTLIATANQGSEATYESGFVIDKFPISRPNLTFSTLTVSNMSPEDSSIYLCSVTLNTEAFFGQGTRLTVV.

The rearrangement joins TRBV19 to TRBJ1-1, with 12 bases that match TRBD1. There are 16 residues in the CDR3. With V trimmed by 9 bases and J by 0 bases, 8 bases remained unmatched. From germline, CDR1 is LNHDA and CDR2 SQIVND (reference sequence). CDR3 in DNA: TGTGCCAGCGGGGGGGACAGGGGGCGTATGAACACTGAAGCTTTCTTT. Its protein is CASGGDRGRMNTEAFF.

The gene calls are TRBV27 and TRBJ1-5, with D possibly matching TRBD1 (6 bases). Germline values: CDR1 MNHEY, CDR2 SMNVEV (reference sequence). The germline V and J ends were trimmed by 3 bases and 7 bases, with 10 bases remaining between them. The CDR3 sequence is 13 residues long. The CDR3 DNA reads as TGTGCCAGCAGTTTGGGGGGGCTCCAGCCCCAGCATTTT. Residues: CASSLGGLQPQHF.

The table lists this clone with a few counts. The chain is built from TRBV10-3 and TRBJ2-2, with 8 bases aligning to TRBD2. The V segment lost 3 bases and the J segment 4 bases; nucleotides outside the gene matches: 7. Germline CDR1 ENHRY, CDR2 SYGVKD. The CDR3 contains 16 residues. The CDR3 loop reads CAISDPSGLVTGELFF. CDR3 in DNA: TGTGCCATCAGTGATCCTAGCGGGTTAGTCACCGGGGAGCTGTTTTTT.

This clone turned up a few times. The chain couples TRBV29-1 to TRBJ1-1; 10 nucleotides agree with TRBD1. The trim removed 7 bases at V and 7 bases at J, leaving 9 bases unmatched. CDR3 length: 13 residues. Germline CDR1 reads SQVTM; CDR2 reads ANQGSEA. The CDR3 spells CSGRQGARSEAFF. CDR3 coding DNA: TGCAGCGGGAGACAGGGGGCGAGGAGTGAAGCTTTCTTT.

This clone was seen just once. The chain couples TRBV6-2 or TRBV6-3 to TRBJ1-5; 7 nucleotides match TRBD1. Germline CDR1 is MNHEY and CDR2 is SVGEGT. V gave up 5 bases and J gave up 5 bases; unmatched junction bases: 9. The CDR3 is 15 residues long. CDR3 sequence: CASSRDRVRDQPQHF. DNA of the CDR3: TGTGCCAGCAGTAGAGACAGGGTAAGGGATCAGCCCCAGCATTTT.

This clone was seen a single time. CDR3 protein: CSVAGQALNTEAFF. The CDR3 coding sequence is TGCAGCGTTGCCGGACAGGCCTTGAACACTGAAGCTTTCTTT. The rearrangement joins TRBV29-1 to TRBJ1-1; the match to TRBD1 covers 7 bases. Looked up from germline, CDR1 is SQVTM and CDR2 is ANQGSEA. The CDR3 sequence is 14 residues long. J lost 0 bases, V lost 4 bases, and 5 bases had no gene match.

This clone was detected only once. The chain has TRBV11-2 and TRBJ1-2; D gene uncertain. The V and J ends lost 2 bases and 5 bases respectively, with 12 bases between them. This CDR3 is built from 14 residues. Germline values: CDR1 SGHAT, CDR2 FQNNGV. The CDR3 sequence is CASSLFRVQYGYTF. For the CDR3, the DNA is TGTGCCAGCAGCTTATTTCGGGTCCAATATGGCTACACCTTC.

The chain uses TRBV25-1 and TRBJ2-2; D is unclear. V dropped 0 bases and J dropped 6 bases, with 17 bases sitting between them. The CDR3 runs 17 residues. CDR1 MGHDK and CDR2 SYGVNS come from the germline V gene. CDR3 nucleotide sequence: TGTGCCAGCAGTGAATATCCCTTGGCTAGTTTGTCCGGGGAGCTGTTTTTT. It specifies CASSEYPLASLSGELFF.

The CDR3 bases are TGTGCCAGCAGCCAAGGGAGAAATGAAAAACTGTTTTTT. Translation: CASSQGRNEKLFF. V is TRBV3-1 (or the pseudogene TRBV3-2) and J is TRBJ1-4; no firm D call. CDR3 length: 13 amino acids. V was cut by 1 base and J by 5 bases, with 5 bases left in between. Germline CDR1 LGHDT, CDR2 YNNKEL (reference sequence).